This T cell receptor beta chain was captured by sequencing in a study of blood T cell repertoires in COVID-19. V shed 5 bases, J shed 7 bases, and the junction held 7 bases outside the gene matches. The CDR3 contains 14 residues. The germline V gene has CDR1 SGHTA and CDR2 FQGTGA. The protocol was immunoSEQ multiplex PCR, while the TCRdb copy is restricted to in-frame clones and leaves out a portion. The data contain almost 400,000 clones, about nine tenths of them seen just once; the ten biggest clones take up 1.7%. This chain links TRBV7-3 with TRBJ1-2; the match to TRBD1 covers 10 bases. The source is a woman under 40 who had recovered from COVID-19. Sequencing used PBMCs or T cells enriched from blood (not recorded which). CDR3 DNA sequence: TGTGCCAGCAGCCCCGAGGGACAGGGGTTTGGCTACACCTTC. As protein: CASSPEGQGFGYTF.